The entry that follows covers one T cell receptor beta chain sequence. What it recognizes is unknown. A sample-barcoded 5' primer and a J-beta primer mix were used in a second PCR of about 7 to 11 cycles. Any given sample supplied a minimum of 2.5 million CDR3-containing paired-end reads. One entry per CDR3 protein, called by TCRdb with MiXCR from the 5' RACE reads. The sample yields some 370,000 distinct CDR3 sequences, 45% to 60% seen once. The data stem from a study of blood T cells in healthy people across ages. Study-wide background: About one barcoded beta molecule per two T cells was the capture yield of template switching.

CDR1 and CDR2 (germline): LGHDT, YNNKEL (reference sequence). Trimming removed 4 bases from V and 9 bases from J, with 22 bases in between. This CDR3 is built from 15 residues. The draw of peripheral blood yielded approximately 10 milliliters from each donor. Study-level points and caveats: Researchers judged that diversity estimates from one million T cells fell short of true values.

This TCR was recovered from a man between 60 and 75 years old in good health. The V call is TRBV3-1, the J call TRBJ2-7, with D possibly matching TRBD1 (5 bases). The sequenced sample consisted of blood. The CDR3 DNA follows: TGTGCCAGCAGCCCCTCAGGGATCTTACGAGTACGGCAGTACTTC. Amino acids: CASSPSGILRVRQYF.